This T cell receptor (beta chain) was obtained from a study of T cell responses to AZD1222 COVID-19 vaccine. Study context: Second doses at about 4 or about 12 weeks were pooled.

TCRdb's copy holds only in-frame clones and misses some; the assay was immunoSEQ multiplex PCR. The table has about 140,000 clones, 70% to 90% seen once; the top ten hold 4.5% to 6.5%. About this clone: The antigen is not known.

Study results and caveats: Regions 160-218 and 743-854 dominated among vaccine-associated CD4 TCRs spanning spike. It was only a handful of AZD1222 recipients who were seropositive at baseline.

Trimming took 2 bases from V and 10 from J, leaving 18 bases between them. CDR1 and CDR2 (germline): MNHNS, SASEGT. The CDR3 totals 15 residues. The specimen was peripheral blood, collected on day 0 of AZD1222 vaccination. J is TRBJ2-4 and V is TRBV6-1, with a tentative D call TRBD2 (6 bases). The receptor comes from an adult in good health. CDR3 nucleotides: TGTGCCAGCAGTGAACGAGGCTCCCGCGCGGGGATTCAGTACTTC. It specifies CASSERGSRAGIQYF.